A single T cell receptor (beta chain) is shown here with its context. Sequencing ends 3 residues short of the CDR3 end; the germline J gene provides the rest. This record belongs to a study of T cells in women clearing cervical HPV infection. The assay was immunoSEQ multiplex PCR, and TCRdb's table has in-frame clones only and misses some. The listing records tens of thousands of clones. This CDR3 contains 14 residues. Germline lookup yields CDR1 LNHDA and CDR2 SQIVND (reference sequence). The clonotype was recovered from a woman between 18 and 70 years old with a cervical HPV16 infection that either progressed to CIN3+ or cleared (not recorded which). This rearrangement joins TRBV19 to TRBJ1-4; perhaps TRBD1 as D (6 bases). What was sequenced was blood buffy coat. The sequenced CDR3 bases are TGTGCCAGCGAACAGGGTCAGGTTAATTCACCA. Protein: CASEQGQVNSP. The complete CDR3 protein is CASEQGQVNSPLFF. The whole variable domain, remainder taken from reference TRBV19 and TRBJ1-4, is DGGITQSPKYLFRKEGQNVTLSCEQNLNHDAMYWYRQDPGQGLRLIYYSQIVNDFQKGDIAEGYSVSREKKESFPLTVTSAQKNPTAFYLCASEQGQVNSPLFFGSGTQLSVL.